The 21 T cell receptor beta chains below all came from one sample that was sequenced in a study of blood T cells in healthy people across ages. With a J-beta primer mix and a sample-barcoded 5' primer, a second PCR ran about 7 to 12 cycles. TCRdb re-called the 5' RACE reads through MiXCR, storing one row per CDR3 protein. The sample has under 1,000,000 distinct CDR3 sequences, around 50% seen once; the top ten hold 15% to 20%. Sample: blood. These receptors originate from a man older than 75 in good health.

The V call is TRBV28, the J call TRBJ2-5; maybe TRBD2 (7 bases). The CDR3 extends over 14 amino acids. The V and J ends lost 5 bases and 4 bases respectively, with 14 bases between them. Germline V gives CDR1 MDHEN, CDR2 SYDVKM. For the CDR3, the DNA is TGTGCCAGCAGTCCCGCGGGGGCTGGAGAGACCCAGTACTTC. Its translation is CASSPAGAGETQYF.

The V and J genes are TRBV12-3 or TRBV12-4 and TRBJ2-3, with D perhaps matching TRBD2 (6 bases). V was clipped by 7 bases and J by 5 bases, with 19 bases between them. The CDR3 is 15 residues long. The CDR3 is CASMRGWVTGDTQYF. The CDR3 DNA sequence: TGTGCCAGCATGCGGGGCTGGGTCACGGGAGATACGCAGTATTTT.

V and J are TRBV20-1 and TRBJ2-7; 9 bases agree with TRBD1. Germline values: CDR1 DFQATT, CDR2 SNEGSKA (reference sequence). V lost 2 bases and J lost 2; bases outside the gene matches: 10. This CDR3 is 16 amino acids long. CDR3 nucleotides: TGCAGTGCTAGACTTCAACCGGGACAGGGCACCTACGAGCAGTACTTC. This encodes CSARLQPGQGTYEQYF.

The chain carries TRBV4-2 and TRBJ2-5; 7 nucleotides align to TRBD1. The length of the CDR3 is 14 residues. Germline V lookup: CDR1 LGHNA, CDR2 YNFKEQ. V lost 3 bases, J lost 1 base, and 2 bases stayed unmatched. Here the CDR3 reads CASSQGQSQETQYF. The CDR3 DNA reads as TGTGCCAGCAGCCAGGGACAGAGCCAAGAGACCCAGTACTTC.

V usage is TRBV7-6 and J usage is TRBJ1-5; D is perhaps TRBD1 (6 bases). The CDR3 runs 14 residues. The V and J ends lost 8 bases and 5 bases respectively, with 16 bases between them. The germline gives CDR1 SGHVS, CDR2 FNYEAQ. This CDR3 reads CASAEGGDYQPQHF. The DNA of the CDR3 is TGTGCCAGCGCGGAGGGGGGGGACTATCAGCCCCAGCATTTT.

This clonotype was observed many times. CDR3 bases: TGCAGCGTTGTACAGGGGGCAGGGACTGAAGCTTTCTTT. Its protein product is CSVVQGAGTEAFF. The rearrangement links TRBV29-1 to TRBJ1-1; 9 bases match TRBD1. There are 13 residues in the CDR3. With V trimmed by 4 bases and J by 5 bases, 5 bases remained unmatched. Looked up from germline, CDR1 is SQVTM and CDR2 is ANQGSEA. Full variable domain (rest looked up from reference TRBV29-1 and TRBJ1-1): SAVISQKPSRDICQRGTSLTIQCQVDSQVTMMFWYRQQPGQSLTLIATANQGSEATYESGFVIDKFPISRPNLTFSTLTVSNMSPEDSSIYLCSVVQGAGTEAFFGQGTRLTVV.

This clonotype was recorded only once. The chain couples TRBV20-1 to TRBJ2-5; D might be TRBD2 (6 bases). The germline V gene encodes CDR1 DFQATT and CDR2 SNEGSKA (reference sequence). This CDR3 region has 12 residues. The V end lost 3 bases, the J end lost 11 bases, and 16 bases lay between the germline ends. The CDR3 DNA sequence: TGCAGTGCTAGTGGACCACCGGGGGAGCAGTACTTC. It yields the protein CSASGPPGEQYF.

A remark on this clonotype: The junction departs from germline at one end; a sequencing error may be responsible. Written as DNA, the CDR3 is TGCAGCGTTGTTCCCCAAGAGGCCCAGTACTTC. This gives the protein CSVVPQEAQYF. This chain joins TRBV29-1 and TRBJ2-5; unclear D gene. CDR3 length: 11 residues. Germline values: CDR1 SQVTM, CDR2 ANQGSEA.

J is TRBJ2-4 and V is TRBV7-8; D possibly matches TRBD1 or TRBD2 (5 bases each). The last part of the DNA fits TRBJ2-5 better; the J call may be wrong. The CDR3 consists of 15 residues. Germline loops: CDR1 SGHVS, CDR2 FQNEAQ. CDR3 residues: CASSPGTLSRETQYF. The DNA for the CDR3 is TGTGCCAGCAGTCCCGGGACCCTAAGCAGAGAGACCCAGTACTTC.

This clonotype was recorded only once. This could be a read error, since a much larger clone is one nucleotide away. The chain is built from TRBV7-9 and TRBJ2-7; D might be TRBD2 (5 bases). The CDR3 consists of 14 residues. Trimming shortened V by 0 bases and J by 5 bases, and 11 bases separated the two germline ends. Germline V gene data show CDR1 as SEHNR and CDR2 as FQNEAQ (reference sequence). CDR3 sequence (DNA): TGTGCCAGCAGCTTAGCCGGGATCGCCGACGAGCAGTACTTC. Its translation is CASSLAGIADEQYF.

The V call is TRBV20-1, the J call TRBJ2-1, with TRBD2 matching 8 bases. Germline V gives CDR1 DFQATT, CDR2 SNEGSKA (reference sequence). The CDR3 length is 14 residues. The J segment lost 2 bases and the V segment lost 8 bases, leaving 8 bases of the junction unmatched. The CDR3 spells CSTKLSGAYNEQFF. The CDR3 DNA reads TGCAGTACCAAACTTAGCGGGGCCTACAATGAGCAGTTCTTC.

This clonotype was detected only a few times. The chain is built from TRBV10-3 and TRBJ2-1, with D possibly matching TRBD1 (5 bases). Per the germline V gene, CDR1 is ENHRY and CDR2 is SYGVKD. The CDR3 extends over 12 amino acids. Deletions cut 6 bases from V and 5 bases from J, with 8 bases between. This CDR3 reads CAIRETDNEQFF. The CDR3 coding sequence is TGTGCCATCAGGGAGACAGACAATGAGCAGTTCTTC.

The chain is built from TRBV20-1 and TRBJ2-3, with TRBD2 identical over 11 bases. The V gene's germline CDR1 is DFQATT and CDR2 SNEGSKA (reference sequence). The length of the CDR3 is 16 residues. The V segment lost 3 bases and the J segment 2 bases; nucleotides outside the gene matches: 7. The CDR3 bases are TGCAGTGCTAGTATGGTAGCGGGGGGGCCCACAGATACGCAGTATTTT. Its protein is CSASMVAGGPTDTQYF.

V gene TRBV27 combines with J gene TRBJ2-5; 12 nucleotides align to TRBD2. The DNA end lines up better with TRBJ2-7; the J call may be wrong. Germline V gene sequence: CDR1 MNHEY, CDR2 SMNVEV (reference sequence). The CDR3 totals 17 residues. Here the CDR3 reads CASSFSGTSGQSYEQYF. CDR3 nucleotide sequence: TGTGCCAGCAGTTTCTCGGGGACTAGCGGGCAATCCTACGAGCAGTACTTC.

This clonotype was detected many times. Given a much more abundant clone one base away, this may be a read error. The chain uses TRBV7-9 and TRBJ2-1, with a weak D call TRBD1 (5 bases). The J call is uncertain, as TRBJ2-7 better fits the DNA end. Germline CDR1 SEHNR, CDR2 FQNEAQ (reference sequence). The CDR3 sequence is 15 residues long. Here the CDR3 reads CASSLVQGYYNEQYF. In DNA form, the CDR3 reads TGTGCCAGCAGCTTAGTCCAGGGCTACTACAATGAGCAGTACTTC.

The sample holds many counts of this clonotype. This rearrangement joins TRBV24-1 to TRBJ2-3, with 11 bases identical to TRBD2. V shed 0 bases and J 5 bases; nucleotides not matched to a gene: 6. The length of the CDR3 is 17 residues. The germline V gene encodes CDR1 KGHDR and CDR2 SFDVKD. The CDR3 nucleotides are TGTGCCACCAGTGATTTGACACTAGCGGGAGCGATAGATACGCAGTATTTT. This encodes CATSDLTLAGAIDTQYF.

This clonotype was seen once. J is TRBJ2-1 and V is TRBV29-1, with a tentative D call TRBD1 (6 bases). CDR1 is SQVTM, CDR2 ANQGSEA, per germline. The CDR3 is 14 residues long. The V and J ends lost 2 bases and 13 bases respectively, with 21 bases between them. This CDR3 is CSVELLQGPETQFF. In DNA, the CDR3 is TGCAGCGTTGAACTGTTGCAGGGGCCAGAGACCCAGTTCTTC.

The chain recombines TRBV7-9 with TRBJ2-7; TRBD2 is a possible D gene (6 bases). Germline CDR1 and CDR2: SEHNR and FQNEAQ (reference sequence). The V end was cut by 1 base, the J end by 6 bases, with 16 bases between. CDR3 length: 15 amino acids. As DNA, the CDR3 is TGTGCCAGCAGCTTAGGGGGCGGGACCGGGGTCGAGCAGTACTTC. Its protein product is CASSLGGGTGVEQYF.

The chain employs TRBV30 and TRBJ2-1; 9 bases are shared with TRBD2. CDR1 is GTSNPN and CDR2 is SVGIG in the germline V gene (reference sequence). V lost 2 bases and J lost 4; bases outside the gene matches: 3. CDR3 length: 14 residues. CDR3 coding DNA: TGTGCCTGGAGTAGCGGGGGGAGGTACAATGAGCAGTTCTTC. Residues: CAWSSGGRYNEQFF.

The chain is built from TRBV20-1 and TRBJ1-6; D possibly corresponds to TRBD1 (5 bases). The V end was cut by 3 bases, the J end by 0 bases, with 9 bases between. The V gene's germline CDR1 is DFQATT and CDR2 SNEGSKA (reference sequence). There are 15 residues in the CDR3. As DNA, the CDR3 is TGCAGTGCTAGCAAGACAGACTCCTATAATTCACCCCTCCACTTT. Amino acid sequence: CSASKTDSYNSPLHF.

J is TRBJ1-5 and V is TRBV2; D is ambiguous. The CDR3 is 14 amino acids. Germline CDR1 and CDR2: SNHLY and FYNNEI. Deletions cut 4 bases from V and 4 bases from J, with 11 bases between. CDR3 coding DNA: TGTGCCAGCAGTGCGACAATCCAAAATCAGCCCCAGCATTTT. Amino acid sequence: CASSATIQNQPQHF. Full variable domain (remainder filled in from reference TRBV2 and TRBJ1-5): EPEVTQTPSHQVTQMGQEVILRCVPISNHLYFYWYRQILGQKVEFLVSFYNNEISEKSEIFDDQFSVERPDGSNFTLKIRSTKLEDSAMYFCASSATIQNQPQHFGDGTRLSIL.